This TCR beta chain was sequenced for a study of blood T cells in healthy people across ages. Notes on the study in general: Naive T cell percentage strongly correlated with TCR beta diversity. Greater diversity and more naive CD4+ cells were seen in long-lived donors than in aged donors.

This clonotype was detected only a few times. The antigen is not known. Combining a sample-barcoded 5' primer with a J-beta primer mix, a second PCR ran for roughly 7 to 11 cycles. TCRdb redid the calling of the 5' RACE reads with MiXCR, one entry per CDR3 protein. This sample has roughly 860,000 distinct CDR3 sequences; 62% occur once, and the top ten carry around 30%. PBMCs numbering at least 7 million were isolated per sample. This TCR was sampled from a man younger than 45 in good health. Sequenced: blood.

Here the CDR3 DNA reads TGCGCCAGCAGCCAAGCGGACAGGGTCCATGAGCAGTTCTTC. This sequence encodes CASSQADRVHEQFF. The chain couples TRBV4-3 to TRBJ2-1; 8 bases match TRBD1. The CDR3 has 14 amino acids. Germline CDR1 and CDR2: LGHNA and YSLEER. Trimming cost V 1 base and J 8 bases; bases outside gene matches: 4.